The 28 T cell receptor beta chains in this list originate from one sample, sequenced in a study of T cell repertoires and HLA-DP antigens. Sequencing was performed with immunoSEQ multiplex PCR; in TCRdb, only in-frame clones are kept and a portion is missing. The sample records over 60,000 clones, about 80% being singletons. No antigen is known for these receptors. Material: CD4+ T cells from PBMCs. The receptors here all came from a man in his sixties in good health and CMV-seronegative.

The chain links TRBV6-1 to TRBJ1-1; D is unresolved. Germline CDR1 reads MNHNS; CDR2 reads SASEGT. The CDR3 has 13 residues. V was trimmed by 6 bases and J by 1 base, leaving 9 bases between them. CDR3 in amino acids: CASSLTRNTEAFF. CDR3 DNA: TGTGCCAGCAGCCTGACACGGAACACTGAAGCTTTCTTT.

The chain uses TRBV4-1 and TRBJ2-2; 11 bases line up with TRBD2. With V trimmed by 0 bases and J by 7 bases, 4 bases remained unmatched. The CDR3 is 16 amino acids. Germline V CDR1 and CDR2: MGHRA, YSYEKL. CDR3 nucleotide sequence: TGCGCCAGCAGCCAAGATAGCGGGGGGGCAGGCGGGGAGCTGTTTTTT. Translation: CASSQDSGGAGGELFF.

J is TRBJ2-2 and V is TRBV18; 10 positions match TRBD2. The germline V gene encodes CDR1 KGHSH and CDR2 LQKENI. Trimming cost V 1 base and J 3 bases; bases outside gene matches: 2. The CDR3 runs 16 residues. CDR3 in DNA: TGTGCCAGCTCACCACTAGCGGGGGGTCACACCGGGGAGCTGTTTTTT. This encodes CASSPLAGGHTGELFF.

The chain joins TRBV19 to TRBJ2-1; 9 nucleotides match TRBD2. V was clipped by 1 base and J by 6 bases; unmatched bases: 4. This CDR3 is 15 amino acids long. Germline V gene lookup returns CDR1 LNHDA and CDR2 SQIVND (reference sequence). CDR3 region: CASSIGDSGSNEQFF. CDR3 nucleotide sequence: TGTGCCAGTAGTATAGGTGATAGCGGGAGCAATGAGCAGTTCTTC.

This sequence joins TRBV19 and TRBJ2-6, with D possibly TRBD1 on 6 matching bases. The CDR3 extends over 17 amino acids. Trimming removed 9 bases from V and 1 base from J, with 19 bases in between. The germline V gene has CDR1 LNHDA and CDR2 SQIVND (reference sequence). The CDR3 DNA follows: TGTGCCAGCATCGGAGGATCAACAGGGTCTGGGGCCAACGTCCTGACTTTC. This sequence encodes CASIGGSTGSGANVLTF.

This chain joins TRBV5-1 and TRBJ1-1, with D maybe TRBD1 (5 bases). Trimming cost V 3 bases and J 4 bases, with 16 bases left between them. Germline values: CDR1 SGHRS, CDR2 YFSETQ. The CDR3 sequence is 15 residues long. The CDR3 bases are TGCGCCAGCAGCTCAGGCGGGGTGAGGGGCACTGAAGCTTTCTTT. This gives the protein CASSSGGVRGTEAFF.

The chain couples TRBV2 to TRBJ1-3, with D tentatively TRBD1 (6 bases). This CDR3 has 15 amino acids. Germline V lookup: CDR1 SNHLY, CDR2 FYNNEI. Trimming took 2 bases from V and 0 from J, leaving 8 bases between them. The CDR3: CASSERGSSGNTIYF. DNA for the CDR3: TGTGCCAGCAGTGAAAGGGGGAGCTCTGGAAACACCATATATTTT. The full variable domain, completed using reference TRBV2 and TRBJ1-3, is EPEVTQTPSHQVTQMGQEVILRCVPISNHLYFYWYRQILGQKVEFLVSFYNNEISEKSEIFDDQFSVERPDGSNFTLKIRSTKLEDSAMYFCASSERGSSGNTIYFGEGSWLTVV.

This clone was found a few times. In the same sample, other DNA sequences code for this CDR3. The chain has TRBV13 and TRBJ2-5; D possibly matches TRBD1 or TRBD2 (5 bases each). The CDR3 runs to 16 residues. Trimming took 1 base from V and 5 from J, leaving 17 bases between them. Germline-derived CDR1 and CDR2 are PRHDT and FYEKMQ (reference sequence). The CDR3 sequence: CASSLALEGFQETQYF. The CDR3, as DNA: TGTGCCAGCAGCTTAGCTCTAGAGGGGTTCCAGGAGACCCAGTACTTC. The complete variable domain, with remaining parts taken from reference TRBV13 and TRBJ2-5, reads AAGVIQSPRHLIKEKRETATLKCYPIPRHDTVYWYQQGPGQDPQFLISFYEKMQSDKGSIPDRFSAQQFSDYHSELNMSSLELGDSALYFCASSLALEGFQETQYFGPGTRLLVL.

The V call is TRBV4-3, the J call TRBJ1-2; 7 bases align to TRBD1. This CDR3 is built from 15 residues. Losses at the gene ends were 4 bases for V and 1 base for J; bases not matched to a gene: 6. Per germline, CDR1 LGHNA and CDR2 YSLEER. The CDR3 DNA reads TGCGCCAGCAGCCCCGGACAGGAGCGTAACTATGGCTACACCTTC. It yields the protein CASSPGQERNYGYTF.

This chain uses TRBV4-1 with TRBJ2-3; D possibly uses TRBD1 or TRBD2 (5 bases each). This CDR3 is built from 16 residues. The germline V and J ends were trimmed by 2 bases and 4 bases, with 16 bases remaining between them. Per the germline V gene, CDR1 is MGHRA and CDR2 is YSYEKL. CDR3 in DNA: TGCGCCAGCAGCCAACGGGACGATGCGGGCCCAGATACGCAGTATTTT. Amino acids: CASSQRDDAGPDTQYF.

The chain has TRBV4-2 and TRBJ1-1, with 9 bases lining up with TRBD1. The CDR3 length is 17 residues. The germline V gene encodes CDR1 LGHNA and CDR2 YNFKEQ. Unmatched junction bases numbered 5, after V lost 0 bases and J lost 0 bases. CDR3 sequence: CASSQDWGQGMNTEAFF. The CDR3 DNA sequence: TGTGCCAGCAGCCAAGATTGGGGACAGGGAATGAACACTGAAGCTTTCTTT.

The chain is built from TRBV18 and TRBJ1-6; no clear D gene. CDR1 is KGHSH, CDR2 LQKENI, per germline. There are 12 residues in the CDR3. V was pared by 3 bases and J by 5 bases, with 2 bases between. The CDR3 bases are TGTGCCAGCTCACCGGATAATTCACCCCTCCACTTT. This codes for CASSPDNSPLHF.

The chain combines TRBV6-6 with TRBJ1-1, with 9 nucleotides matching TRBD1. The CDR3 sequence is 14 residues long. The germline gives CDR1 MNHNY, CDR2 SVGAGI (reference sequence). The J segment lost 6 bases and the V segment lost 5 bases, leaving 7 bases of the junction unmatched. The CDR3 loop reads CASSLGDRVAEAFF. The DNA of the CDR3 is TGTGCCAGCAGTCTCGGGGACAGGGTGGCTGAAGCTTTCTTT.

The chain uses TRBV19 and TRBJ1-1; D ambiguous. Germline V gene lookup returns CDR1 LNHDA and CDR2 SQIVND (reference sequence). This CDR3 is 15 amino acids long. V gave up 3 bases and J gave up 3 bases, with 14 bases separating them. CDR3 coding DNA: TGTGCCAGTAGTATTGGGCGTCGGCAGCACACTGAAGCTTTCTTT. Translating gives CASSIGRRQHTEAFF.

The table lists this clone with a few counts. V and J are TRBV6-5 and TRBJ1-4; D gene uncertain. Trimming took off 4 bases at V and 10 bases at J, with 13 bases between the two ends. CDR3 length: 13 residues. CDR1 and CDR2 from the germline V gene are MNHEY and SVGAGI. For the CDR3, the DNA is TGTGCCAGCAGTTCCCCGATTTCAGGAAAACTGTTTTTT. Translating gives CASSSPISGKLFF.

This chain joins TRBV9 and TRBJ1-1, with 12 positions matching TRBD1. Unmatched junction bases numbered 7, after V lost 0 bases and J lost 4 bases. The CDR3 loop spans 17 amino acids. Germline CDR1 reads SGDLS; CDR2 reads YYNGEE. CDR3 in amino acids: CASSVEGTGGIGTEAFF. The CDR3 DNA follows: TGTGCCAGCAGCGTAGAGGGGACAGGGGGCATTGGCACTGAAGCTTTCTTT. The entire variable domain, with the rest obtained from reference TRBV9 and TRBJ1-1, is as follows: DSGVTQTPKHLITATGQRVTLRCSPRSGDLSVYWYQQSLDQGLQFLIQYYNGEERAKGNILERFSAQQFPDLHSELNLSSLELGDSALYFCASSVEGTGGIGTEAFFGQGTRLTVV.

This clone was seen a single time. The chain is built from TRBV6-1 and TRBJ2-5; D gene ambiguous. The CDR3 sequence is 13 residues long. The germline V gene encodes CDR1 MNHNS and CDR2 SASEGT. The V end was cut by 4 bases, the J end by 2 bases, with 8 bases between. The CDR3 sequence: CASSVYRQETQYF. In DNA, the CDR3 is TGTGCCAGCAGTGTCTACAGACAAGAGACCCAGTACTTC.

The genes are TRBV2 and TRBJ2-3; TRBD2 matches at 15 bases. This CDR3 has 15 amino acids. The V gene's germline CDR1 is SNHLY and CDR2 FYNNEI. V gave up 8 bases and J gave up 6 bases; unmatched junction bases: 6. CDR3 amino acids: CASAGLAGGRDTQYF. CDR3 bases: TGTGCCAGCGCCGGACTAGCGGGGGGGCGGGATACGCAGTATTTT.

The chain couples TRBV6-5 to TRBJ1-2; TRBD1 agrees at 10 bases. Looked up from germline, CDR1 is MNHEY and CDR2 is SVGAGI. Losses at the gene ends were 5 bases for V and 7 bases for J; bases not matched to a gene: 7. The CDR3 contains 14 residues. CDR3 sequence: CASSDRDRGGGYTF. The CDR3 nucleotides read TGTGCCAGCAGTGACCGGGACAGGGGAGGTGGCTACACCTTC.

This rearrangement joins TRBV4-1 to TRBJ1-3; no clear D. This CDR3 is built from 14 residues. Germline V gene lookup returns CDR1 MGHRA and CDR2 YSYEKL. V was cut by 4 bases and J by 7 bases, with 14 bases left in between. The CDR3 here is CASSPLDGGNTIYF. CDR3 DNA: TGCGCCAGCAGCCCCTTGGACGGCGGGAACACCATATATTTT.

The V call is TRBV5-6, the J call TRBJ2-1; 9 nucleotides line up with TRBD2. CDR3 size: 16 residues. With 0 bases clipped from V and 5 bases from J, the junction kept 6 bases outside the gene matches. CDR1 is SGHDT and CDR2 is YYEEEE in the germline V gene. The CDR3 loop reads CASSLGAGTSNNEQFF. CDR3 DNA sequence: TGTGCCAGCAGCTTGGGGGCCGGGACTAGCAACAATGAGCAGTTCTTC.

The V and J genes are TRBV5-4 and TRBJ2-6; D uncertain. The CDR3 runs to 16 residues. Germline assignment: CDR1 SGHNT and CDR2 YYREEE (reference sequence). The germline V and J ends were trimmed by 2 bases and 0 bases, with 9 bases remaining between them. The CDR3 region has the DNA TGTGCCAGCAGCTTTAAGAGAGACTCTGGGGCCAACGTCCTGACTTTC. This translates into CASSFKRDSGANVLTF.

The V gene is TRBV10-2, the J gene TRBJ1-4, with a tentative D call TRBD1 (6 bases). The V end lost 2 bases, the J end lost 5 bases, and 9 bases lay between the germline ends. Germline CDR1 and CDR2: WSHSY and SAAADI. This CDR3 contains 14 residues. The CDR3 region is CASSEDRTNEKLFF. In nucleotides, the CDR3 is TGCGCCAGCAGTGAGGACAGGACGAATGAAAAACTGTTTTTT.

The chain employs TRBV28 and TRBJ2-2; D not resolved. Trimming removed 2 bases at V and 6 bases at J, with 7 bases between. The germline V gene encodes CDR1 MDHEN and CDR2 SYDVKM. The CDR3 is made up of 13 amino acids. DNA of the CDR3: TGTGCCAGCAGTTTACAAAAGGCCGGGGAGCTGTTTTTT. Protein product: CASSLQKAGELFF.

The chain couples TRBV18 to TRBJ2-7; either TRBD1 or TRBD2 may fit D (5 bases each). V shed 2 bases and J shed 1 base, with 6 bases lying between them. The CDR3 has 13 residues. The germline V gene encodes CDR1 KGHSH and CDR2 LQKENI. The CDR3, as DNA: TGTGCCAGCTCACCAGAGGGGTCCTACGAGCAGTACGTC. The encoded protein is CASSPEGSYEQYV.

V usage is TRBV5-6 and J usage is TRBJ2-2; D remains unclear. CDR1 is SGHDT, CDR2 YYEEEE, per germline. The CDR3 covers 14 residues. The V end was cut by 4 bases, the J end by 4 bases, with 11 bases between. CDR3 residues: CASSPQYSTGELFF. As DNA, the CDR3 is TGTGCCAGCAGCCCCCAATATTCCACCGGGGAGCTGTTTTTT.

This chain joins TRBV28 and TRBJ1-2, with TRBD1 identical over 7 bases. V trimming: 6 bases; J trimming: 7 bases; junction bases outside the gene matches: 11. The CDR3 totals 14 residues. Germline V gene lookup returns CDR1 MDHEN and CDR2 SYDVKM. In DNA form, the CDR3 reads TGTGCCAGCAGACCCTCGGGGACAGACGGTGGCTACACCTTC. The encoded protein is CASRPSGTDGGYTF.

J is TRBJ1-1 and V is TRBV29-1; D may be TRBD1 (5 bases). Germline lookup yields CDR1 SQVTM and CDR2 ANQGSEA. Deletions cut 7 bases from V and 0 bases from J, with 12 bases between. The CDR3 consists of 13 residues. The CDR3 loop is CSAQTAMNTEAFF. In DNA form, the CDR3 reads TGCAGCGCTCAGACAGCAATGAACACTGAAGCTTTCTTT.